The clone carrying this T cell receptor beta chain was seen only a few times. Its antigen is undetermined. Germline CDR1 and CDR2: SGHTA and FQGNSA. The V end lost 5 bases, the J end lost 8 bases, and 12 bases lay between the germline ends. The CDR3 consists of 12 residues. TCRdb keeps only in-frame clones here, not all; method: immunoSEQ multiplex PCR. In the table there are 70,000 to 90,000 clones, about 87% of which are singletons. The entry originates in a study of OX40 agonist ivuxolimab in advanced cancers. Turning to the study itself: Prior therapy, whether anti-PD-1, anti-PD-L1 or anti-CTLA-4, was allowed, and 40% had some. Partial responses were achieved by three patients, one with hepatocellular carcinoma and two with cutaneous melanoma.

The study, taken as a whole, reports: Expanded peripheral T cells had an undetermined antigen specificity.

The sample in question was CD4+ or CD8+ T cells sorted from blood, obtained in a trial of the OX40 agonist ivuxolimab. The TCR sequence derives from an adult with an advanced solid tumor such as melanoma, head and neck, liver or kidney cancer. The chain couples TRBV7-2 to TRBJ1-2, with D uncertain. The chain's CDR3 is CASSRPLGGYTF. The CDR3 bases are TGTGCCAGCAGCCGCCCTTTGGGGGGCTACACCTTC.